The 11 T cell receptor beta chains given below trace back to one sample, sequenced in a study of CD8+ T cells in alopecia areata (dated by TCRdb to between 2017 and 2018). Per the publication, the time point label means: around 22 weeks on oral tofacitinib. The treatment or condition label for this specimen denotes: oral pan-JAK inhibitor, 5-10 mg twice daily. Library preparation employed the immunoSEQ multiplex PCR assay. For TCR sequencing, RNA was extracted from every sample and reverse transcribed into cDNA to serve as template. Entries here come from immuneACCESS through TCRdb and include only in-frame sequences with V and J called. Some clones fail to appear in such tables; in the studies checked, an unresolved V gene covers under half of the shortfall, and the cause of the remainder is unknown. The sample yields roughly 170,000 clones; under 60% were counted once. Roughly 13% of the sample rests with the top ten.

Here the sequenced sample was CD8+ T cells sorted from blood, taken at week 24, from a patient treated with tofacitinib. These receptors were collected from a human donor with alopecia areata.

The CDR3 here is CASTNRDSGANVLTF. DNA of the CDR3: TGTGCCAGCACCAACAGGGACTCTGGGGCCAACGTCCTGACTTTC. The chain uses TRBV27 and TRBJ2-6; weak D call: TRBD1 (6 bases). Trimming cost V 7 bases and J 0 bases, with 10 bases left between them. CDR3 size: 15 residues. The V gene's germline CDR1 is MNHEY and CDR2 SMNVEV (reference sequence).

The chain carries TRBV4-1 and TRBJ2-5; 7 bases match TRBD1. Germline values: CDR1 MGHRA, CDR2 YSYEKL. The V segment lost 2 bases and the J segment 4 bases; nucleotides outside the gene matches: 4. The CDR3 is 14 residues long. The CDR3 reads CASSQPGTAETQYF. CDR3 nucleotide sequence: TGCGCCAGCAGCCAACCCGGGACAGCAGAGACCCAGTACTTC.

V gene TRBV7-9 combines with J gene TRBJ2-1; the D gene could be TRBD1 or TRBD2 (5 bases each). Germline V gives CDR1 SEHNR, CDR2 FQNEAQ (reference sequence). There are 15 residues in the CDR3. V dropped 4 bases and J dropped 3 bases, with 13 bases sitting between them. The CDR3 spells CASSSGPTGYNEQFF. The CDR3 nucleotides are TGTGCCAGCAGCTCGGGACCGACCGGCTACAATGAGCAGTTCTTC.

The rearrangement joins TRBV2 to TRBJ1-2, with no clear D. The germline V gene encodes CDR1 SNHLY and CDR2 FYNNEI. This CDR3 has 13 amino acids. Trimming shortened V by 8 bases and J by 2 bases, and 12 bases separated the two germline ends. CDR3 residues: CASRGRLNYGYTF. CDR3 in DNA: TGTGCCAGCCGGGGAAGGCTCAACTATGGCTACACCTTC.

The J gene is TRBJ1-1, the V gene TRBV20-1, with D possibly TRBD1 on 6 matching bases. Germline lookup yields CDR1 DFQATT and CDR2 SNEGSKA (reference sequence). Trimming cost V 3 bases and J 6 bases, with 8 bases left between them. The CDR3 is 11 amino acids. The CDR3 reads CSASKGAEAFF. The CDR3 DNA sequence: TGCAGTGCTAGTAAGGGGGCTGAAGCTTTCTTT.

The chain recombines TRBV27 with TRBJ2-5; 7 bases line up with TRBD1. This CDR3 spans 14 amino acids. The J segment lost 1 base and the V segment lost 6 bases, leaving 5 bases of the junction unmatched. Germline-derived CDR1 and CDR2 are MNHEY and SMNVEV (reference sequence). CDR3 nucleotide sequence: TGTGCCAGCAGAGAAAACAGGGGCCAAGAGACCCAGTACTTC. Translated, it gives CASRENRGQETQYF.

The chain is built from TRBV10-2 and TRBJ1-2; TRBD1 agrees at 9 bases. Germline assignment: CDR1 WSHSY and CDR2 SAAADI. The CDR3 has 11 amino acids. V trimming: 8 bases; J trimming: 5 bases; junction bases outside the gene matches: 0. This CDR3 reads CASGQGYGYTF. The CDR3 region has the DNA TGCGCCAGCGGACAGGGGTATGGCTACACCTTC.

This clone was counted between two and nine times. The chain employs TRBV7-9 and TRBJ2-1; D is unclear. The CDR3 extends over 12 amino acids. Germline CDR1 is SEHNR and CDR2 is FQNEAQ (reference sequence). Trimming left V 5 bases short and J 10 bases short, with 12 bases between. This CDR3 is CASSRGVGEQFF. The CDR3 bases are TGTGCCAGCAGCCGTGGGGTTGGCGAGCAGTTCTTC.

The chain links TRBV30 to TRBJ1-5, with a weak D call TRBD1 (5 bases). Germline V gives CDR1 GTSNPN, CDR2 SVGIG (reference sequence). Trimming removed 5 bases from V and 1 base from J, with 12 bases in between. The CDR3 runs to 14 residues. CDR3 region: CAWAAGRSNQPQHF. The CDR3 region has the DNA TGTGCCTGGGCTGCAGGGCGAAGCAATCAGCCCCAGCATTTT.

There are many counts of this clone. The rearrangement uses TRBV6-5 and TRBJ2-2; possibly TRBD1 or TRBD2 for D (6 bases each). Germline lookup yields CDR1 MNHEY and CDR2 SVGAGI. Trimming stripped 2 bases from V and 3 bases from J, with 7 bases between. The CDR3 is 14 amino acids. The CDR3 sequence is CASSYRGDTGELFF. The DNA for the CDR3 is TGTGCCAGCAGTTACAGGGGGGACACCGGGGAGCTGTTTTTT.

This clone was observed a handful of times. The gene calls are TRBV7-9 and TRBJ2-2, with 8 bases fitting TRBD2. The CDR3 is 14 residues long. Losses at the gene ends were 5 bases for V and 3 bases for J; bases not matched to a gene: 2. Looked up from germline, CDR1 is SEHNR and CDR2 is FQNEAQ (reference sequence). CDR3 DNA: TGTGCCAGCAGCGGGACTAGAGACACCGGGGAGCTGTTTTTT. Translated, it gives CASSGTRDTGELFF.